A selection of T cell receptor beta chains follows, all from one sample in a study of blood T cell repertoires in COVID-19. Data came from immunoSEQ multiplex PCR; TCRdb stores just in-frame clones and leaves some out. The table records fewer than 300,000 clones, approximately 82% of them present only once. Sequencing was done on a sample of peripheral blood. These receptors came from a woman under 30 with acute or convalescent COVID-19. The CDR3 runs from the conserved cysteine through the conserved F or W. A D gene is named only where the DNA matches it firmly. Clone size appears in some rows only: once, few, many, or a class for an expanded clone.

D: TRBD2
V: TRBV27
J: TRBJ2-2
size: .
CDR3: CASSLSSGGRGLAGGNTGELFF
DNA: TGTGCCAGCAGTTTATCTTCGGGGGGGCGCGGGCTAGCGGGAGGGAACACCGGGGAGCTGTTTTTT

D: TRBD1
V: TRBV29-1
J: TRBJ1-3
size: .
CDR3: CSVEGTGDSGNTIYF
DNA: TGCAGCGTTGAGGGAACAGGGGATTCTGGAAACACCATATATTTT

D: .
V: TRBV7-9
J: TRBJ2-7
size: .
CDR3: CASSPTIYEQYF
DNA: TGTGCCAGCAGCCCAACTATCTACGAGCAGTACTTC

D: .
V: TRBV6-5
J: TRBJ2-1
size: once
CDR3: CASSYSRENNEQFF
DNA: TGTGCCAGCAGTTACTCTCGGGAAAACAATGAGCAGTTCTTC

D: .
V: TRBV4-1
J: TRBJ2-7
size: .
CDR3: CASSQAVQVLSEQYF
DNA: TGCGCCAGCAGCCAAGCGGTACAGGTCCTTAGCGAGCAGTACTTC

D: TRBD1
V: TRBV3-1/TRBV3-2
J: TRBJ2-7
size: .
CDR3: CASSPGGEQYF
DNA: TGTGCCAGCAGCCCAGGGGGCGAGCAGTACTTC

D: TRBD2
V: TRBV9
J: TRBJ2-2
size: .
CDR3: CASSVDPGLAAGGGELFF
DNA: TGTGCCAGCAGCGTAGACCCGGGACTAGCGGCCGGTGGCGGGGAGCTGTTTTTT

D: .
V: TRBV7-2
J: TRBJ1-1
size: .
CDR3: CASSLSLNTEAFF
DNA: TGTGCCAGCAGCTTAAGTCTAAACACTGAAGCTTTCTTT

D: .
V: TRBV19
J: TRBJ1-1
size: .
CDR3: CASSIRAWAGANTEAFF
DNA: TGTGCCAGTAGTATAAGGGCGTGGGCAGGGGCAAACACTGAAGCTTTCTTT

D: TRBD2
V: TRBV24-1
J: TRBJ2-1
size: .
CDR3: CATSDWGGNEQFF
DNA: TGTGCCACCAGTGATTGGGGGGGGAATGAGCAGTTCTTC

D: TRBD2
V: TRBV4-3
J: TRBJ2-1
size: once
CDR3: CASSQRIRRTSGSGEQFF
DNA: TGCGCCAGCAGCCAACGTATACGGAGGACTAGCGGGAGTGGTGAGCAGTTCTTC

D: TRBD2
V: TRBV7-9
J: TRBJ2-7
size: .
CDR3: CASSPSGRASYEQYF
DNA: TGTGCCAGCAGCCCTAGCGGGAGGGCCTCCTACGAGCAGTACTTC

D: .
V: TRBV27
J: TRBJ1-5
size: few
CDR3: CASSPDLVGSRRPQHF
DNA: TGTGCCAGCAGTCCCGACTTAGTAGGATCACGTCGGCCCCAGCATTTT

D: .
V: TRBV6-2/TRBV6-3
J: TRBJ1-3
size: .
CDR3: CASSLPERPGNTIYF
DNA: TGTGCCAGCAGTCTACCCGAGCGCCCGGGAAACACCATATATTTT

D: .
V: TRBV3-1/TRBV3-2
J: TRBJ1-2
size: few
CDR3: CASSQAVQGRYGYTF
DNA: TGTGCCAGCAGCCAAGCTGTTCAGGGAAGATATGGCTACACCTTC

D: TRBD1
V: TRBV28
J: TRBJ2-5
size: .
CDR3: CASSFRTGLRETQYF
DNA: TGTGCCAGCAGTTTCAGGACAGGGTTGCGAGAGACCCAGTACTTC

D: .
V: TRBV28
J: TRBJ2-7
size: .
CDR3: CASSPPGTRGYEQYF
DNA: TGTGCCAGCAGTCCACCCGGGACACGTGGCTACGAGCAGTACTTC

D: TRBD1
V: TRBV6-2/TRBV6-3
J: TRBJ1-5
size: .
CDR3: CASSPQGISNQPQHF
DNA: TGTGCCAGCAGCCCACAGGGGATTAGCAATCAGCCCCAGCATTTT

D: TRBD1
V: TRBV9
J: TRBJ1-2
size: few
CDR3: CASSLGTGNGYTF
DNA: TGTGCCAGCAGCCTAGGGACAGGGAATGGCTACACCTTC

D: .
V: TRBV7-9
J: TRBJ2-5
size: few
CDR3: CASSLSRETQYF
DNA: TGTGCCAGCAGCTTATCGCGAGAGACCCAGTACTTC

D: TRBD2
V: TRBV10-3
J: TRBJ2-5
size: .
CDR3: CAISSRLAGGETQYF
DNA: TGTGCCATCTCCTCCCGTCTAGCGGGAGGGGAGACCCAGTACTTC

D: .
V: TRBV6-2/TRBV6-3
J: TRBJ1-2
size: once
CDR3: CASTPAGRNYGYTF
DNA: TGTGCCAGCACCCCTGCGGGACGGAACTATGGCTACACCTTC

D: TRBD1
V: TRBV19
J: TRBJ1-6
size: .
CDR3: CASSGQGGYSPLHF
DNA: TGTGCCAGTAGCGGACAGGGAGGGTATTCACCCCTCCACTTT

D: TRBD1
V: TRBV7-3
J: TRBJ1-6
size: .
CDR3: CASSLGPTGLAPLHF
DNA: TGTGCCAGCAGCTTGGGGCCGACAGGGCTGGCACCCCTCCACTTT

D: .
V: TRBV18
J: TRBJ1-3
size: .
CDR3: CASSPRETSGHSGNTIYF
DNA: TGTGCCAGCTCACCACGGGAGACTTCAGGCCACTCTGGAAACACCATATATTTT

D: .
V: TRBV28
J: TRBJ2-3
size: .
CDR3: CASSSPGHSSTDTQYF
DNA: TGTGCCAGCAGTAGTCCGGGACACTCTAGCACAGATACGCAGTATTTT

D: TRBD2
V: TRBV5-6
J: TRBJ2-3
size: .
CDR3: CASSSSGRPFSTDTQYF
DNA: TGTGCCAGCAGTTCAAGCGGGAGGCCCTTTAGCACAGATACGCAGTATTTT

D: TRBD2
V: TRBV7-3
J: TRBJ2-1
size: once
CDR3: CASGTSGSYEQFF
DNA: TGTGCCAGCGGGACTAGCGGGAGCTATGAGCAGTTCTTC

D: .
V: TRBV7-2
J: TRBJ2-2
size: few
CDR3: CASSLDWAANTGELFF
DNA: TGTGCCAGCAGCTTAGATTGGGCAGCCAACACCGGGGAGCTGTTTTTT

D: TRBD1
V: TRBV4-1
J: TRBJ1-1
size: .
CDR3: CASSMSDRVNTEAFF
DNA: TGCGCCAGCAGCATGTCGGACAGGGTGAACACTGAAGCTTTCTTT

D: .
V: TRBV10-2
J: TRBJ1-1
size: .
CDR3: CASSDTLGTTNTEAFF
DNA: TGCGCCAGCAGTGATACATTGGGCACAACGAACACTGAAGCTTTCTTT

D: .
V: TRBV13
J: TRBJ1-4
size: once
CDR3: CASSLGMSEKLFF
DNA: TGTGCCAGCAGCTTAGGCATGAGTGAAAAACTGTTTTTT

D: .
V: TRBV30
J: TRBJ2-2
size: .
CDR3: CAWSVLRLNTGELFF
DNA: TGTGCCTGGAGTGTACTCAGGCTGAACACCGGGGAGCTGTTTTTT

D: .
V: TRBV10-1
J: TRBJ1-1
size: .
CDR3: CASSESGAENTEAFF
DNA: TGCGCCAGCAGTGAGTCAGGGGCTGAGAACACTGAAGCTTTCTTT

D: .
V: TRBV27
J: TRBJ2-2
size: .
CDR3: CASSLEVPVGLWNAGELFF
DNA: TGTGCCAGCAGTTTAGAGGTGCCGGTAGGCCTCTGGAACGCCGGGGAGCTGTTTTTT

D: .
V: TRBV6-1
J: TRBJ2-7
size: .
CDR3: CASSEGALFEQYF
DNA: TGTGCCAGCAGTGAAGGGGCTCTATTCGAGCAGTACTTC

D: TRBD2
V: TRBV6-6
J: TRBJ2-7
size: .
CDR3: CASSSPGLAYEQYF
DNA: TGTGCCAGCAGTTCCCCGGGACTAGCGTACGAGCAGTACTTC

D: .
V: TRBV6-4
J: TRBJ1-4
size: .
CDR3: CASRRTAFNEKLFF
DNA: TGTGCCAGCCGAAGGACAGCCTTTAATGAAAAACTGTTTTTT

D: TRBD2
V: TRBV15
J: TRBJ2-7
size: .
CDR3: CATSSGGTSGLYEQYF
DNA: TGTGCCACCAGCAGCGGAGGGACTAGCGGACTCTACGAGCAGTACTTC

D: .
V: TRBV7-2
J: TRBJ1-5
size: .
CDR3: CASSIKGRGNQPQHF
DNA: TGTGCCAGCAGCATCAAGGGCAGGGGCAATCAGCCCCAGCATTTT

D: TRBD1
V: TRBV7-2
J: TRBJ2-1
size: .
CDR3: CASSYGQGSYNEQFF
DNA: TGTGCCAGCAGCTATGGACAGGGGTCCTACAATGAGCAGTTCTTC

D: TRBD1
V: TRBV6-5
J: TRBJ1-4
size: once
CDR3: CASSPGQGWEKLFF
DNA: TGTGCCAGCAGTCCCGGACAGGGTTGGGAAAAACTGTTTTTT

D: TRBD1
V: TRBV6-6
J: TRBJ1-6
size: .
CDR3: CASSWGTENNSPLHF
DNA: TGTGCCAGCAGTTGGGGGACAGAAAATAATTCACCCCTCCACTTT

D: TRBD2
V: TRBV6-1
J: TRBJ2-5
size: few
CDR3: CASSDEGLAGEETQYF
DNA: TGTGCCAGCAGTGATGAGGGACTAGCGGGAGAAGAGACCCAGTACTTC